One and the same sample provided the 7 T cell receptor beta chains below, sequenced in a study of control samples from healthy donors and cancer patients. This table comes from immunoSEQ multiplex PCR, and its TCRdb copy is limited to in-frame clones, with some not included. The sample has approximately 120,000 clones, 90% seen once. The sequenced sample consisted of blood. These receptors originate from a human donor in good health. The donor label of this sample is uncertain.

The chain uses TRBV5-8 and TRBJ1-1, with D unclear. The germline V and J ends were trimmed by 5 bases and 1 base, with 9 bases remaining between them. The CDR3 contains 13 residues. Germline V gene data show CDR1 as SGHTS and CDR2 as YDEGEE. The CDR3 region is CASSSDGNTEAFF. The CDR3 bases are TGTGCCAGCAGTTCTGACGGGAACACTGAAGCTTTCTTT. Together with reference TRBV5-8 and TRBJ1-1, the CDR3 gives the full variable domain: EAGVTQSPTHLIKTRGQQATLRCSPISGHTSVYWYQQALGLGLQFLLWYDEGEERNRGNFPPRFSGRQFPNYSSELNVNALELEDSALYLCASSSDGNTEAFFGQGTRLTVV.

V usage is TRBV25-1 and J usage is TRBJ2-7; 7 bases fit TRBD1. CDR3 length: 15 amino acids. The germline V gene has CDR1 MGHDK and CDR2 SYGVNS. After removal of 2 bases from V and 1 base from J, the junction contained 5 bases not matched to a gene. This CDR3 reads CASSEIGTASYEQYF. CDR3 sequence (DNA): TGTGCCAGCAGTGAAATCGGGACAGCATCCTACGAGCAGTACTTC.

The chain carries TRBV25-1 and TRBJ1-5, with D uncertain. Germline loops: CDR1 MGHDK, CDR2 SYGVNS. The CDR3 spans 15 residues. Trimming took 6 bases from V and 0 from J, leaving 12 bases between them. CDR3 amino acids: CASSPRGRSNQPQHF. In nucleotides, the CDR3 is TGTGCCAGCAGCCCCCGTGGACGTAGCAATCAGCCCCAGCATTTT.

The V gene is TRBV6-1, the J gene TRBJ1-2; D is unclear. This CDR3 is built from 15 residues. Per the germline V gene, CDR1 is MNHNS and CDR2 is SASEGT. Trimming took 1 base from V and 1 from J, leaving 10 bases between them. CDR3 amino acids: CASSEGLVINYGYTF. CDR3 DNA: TGTGCCAGCAGTGAAGGCTTGGTAATTAACTATGGCTACACCTTC.

The V and J genes are TRBV11-2 and TRBJ1-6; unclear D gene. Germline V gene sequence: CDR1 SGHAT, CDR2 FQNNGV. This CDR3 has 12 amino acids. V lost 1 base and J lost 11, with 6 bases in between. CDR3 region: CASSLGRTPLHF. CDR3 in DNA: TGTGCCAGCAGCTTAGGTCGAACACCCCTCCACTTT. Together with reference TRBV11-2 and TRBJ1-6, the CDR3 gives the full variable domain: EAGVAQSPRYKIIEKRQSVAFWCNPISGHATLYWYQQILGQGPKLLIQFQNNGVVDDSQLPKDRFSAERLKGVDSTLKIQPAKLEDSAVYLCASSLGRTPLHFGNGTRLTVT.

This chain connects TRBV10-2 to TRBJ2-3; tentatively, D is TRBD2 (5 bases). Germline V gene data show CDR1 as WSHSY and CDR2 as SAAADI. The CDR3 has 16 residues. V was cut by 8 bases and J by 6 bases, with 24 bases left in between. CDR3 nucleotides: TGCGCCAGCTCAGCACATAGCGCCCTCCTACAGGATACGCAGTATTTT. This gives the protein CASSAHSALLQDTQYF.

The chain is built from TRBV5-6 and TRBJ1-2, with TRBD1 matching 7 bases. The CDR3 has 15 amino acids. CDR1 SGHDT and CDR2 YYEEEE come from the germline V gene. With 6 bases clipped from V and 5 bases from J, the junction kept 13 bases outside the gene matches. This CDR3 is CASTPAKGGIYGYTF. DNA of the CDR3: TGTGCCAGCACCCCGGCTAAAGGGGGCATATATGGCTACACCTTC.